The 19 T cell receptor beta chains given below trace back to one sample, sequenced in a study of identical twins. TCRdb redid the calling of the 5' RACE reads with MiXCR, one entry per CDR3 protein. This sample has approximately 620,000 distinct CDR3 sequences, with less than 10% found just once. The same sample was also studied in work on yellow fever vaccine responses in identical twins.

Specimen: PBMCs. These receptors all come from a woman under 30 in good health.

The sample holds a few counts of this clonotype. The genes are TRBV3-1 and TRBJ2-7, with TRBD2 matching over 7 bases. The trim removed 4 bases at V and 3 bases at J, leaving 9 bases unmatched. Per the germline V gene, CDR1 is LGHDT and CDR2 is YNNKEL (reference sequence). The CDR3 is made up of 15 amino acids. DNA for the CDR3: TGTGCCAGCAGCCCCTTTTGGGGGGGGGACTACGAGCAGTACTTC. It yields the protein CASSPFWGGDYEQYF.

The chain recombines TRBV6-1 with TRBJ2-7; TRBD2 is a possible D gene (6 bases). Trimming shortened V by 7 bases and J by 7 bases, and 20 bases separated the two germline ends. The CDR3 runs to 14 residues. Germline values: CDR1 MNHNS, CDR2 SASEGT. The CDR3 spells CASIHGTSLPEQYF. CDR3 coding DNA: TGTGCCAGCATCCACGGGACTTCCCTGCCGGAGCAGTACTTC.

The V gene is TRBV29-1, the J gene TRBJ2-1; D ambiguous. This CDR3 has 11 residues. Trimming removed 8 bases at V and 2 bases at J, with 7 bases between. Germline V gives CDR1 SQVTM, CDR2 ANQGSEA. CDR3: CSSATYNEQFF. Here the CDR3 DNA reads TGCAGCTCCGCGACCTACAATGAGCAGTTCTTC.

CDR3 nucleotides: TGCAGTGCTAAGCGGGAGCTGCCCGGGGAGCTGTTTTTT. This translates into CSAKRELPGELFF. The rearrangement joins TRBV20-1 to TRBJ2-2, with TRBD2 identical over 8 bases. This CDR3 is 13 amino acids long. J was trimmed by 6 bases and V by 4 bases; bases with no gene match: 4. CDR1 is DFQATT, CDR2 SNEGSKA, per germline (reference sequence).

This clonotype has a count of ten or more. The chain uses TRBV3-1 and TRBJ2-7, with D hard to call. The CDR3 consists of 12 residues. The V and J ends lost 4 bases and 4 bases respectively, with 8 bases between them. Germline CDR1 is LGHDT and CDR2 is YNNKEL (reference sequence). The DNA of the CDR3 is TGTGCCAGCAGCCGTACACCGTACGAGCAGTACTTC. It specifies CASSRTPYEQYF.

There are a few counts of this clonotype. This chain joins TRBV5-1 and TRBJ2-1; 10 bases are shared with TRBD2. The CDR3 covers 17 residues. V was pared by 0 bases and J by 6 bases, with 9 bases of the junction left unmatched. Germline CDR1 reads SGHRS; CDR2 reads YFSETQ. CDR3 loop: CASSLDGLAGVGNEQFF. In nucleotides, the CDR3 is TGCGCCAGCAGCTTGGATGGCCTAGCGGGAGTCGGCAATGAGCAGTTCTTC. The whole variable domain, filled in from reference TRBV5-1 and TRBJ2-1, reads KAGVTQTPRYLIKTRGQQVTLSCSPISGHRSVSWYQQTPGQGLQFLFEYFSETQRNKGNFPGRFSGRQFSNSRSEMNVSTLELGDSALYLCASSLDGLAGVGNEQFFGPGTRLTVL.

This clonotype occurred many times. The chain has TRBV29-1 and TRBJ2-7; possibly TRBD2 for D (6 bases). The germline gives CDR1 SQVTM, CDR2 ANQGSEA. V was trimmed by 6 bases and J by 0 bases, leaving 15 bases between them. The CDR3 contains 14 residues. The CDR3 region has the DNA TGCAGCGTGGGGCGGGGCGGTAGCTCCTACGAGCAGTACTTC. This gives the protein CSVGRGGSSYEQYF.

This clonotype occurred a few times. The chain employs TRBV6-1 and TRBJ2-1; possible D gene TRBD1, 6 bases. Germline lookup yields CDR1 MNHNS and CDR2 SASEGT. With 5 bases removed from V and 14 bases from J, the gap between germline ends came to 19 bases. The CDR3 runs 13 residues. The CDR3 loop is CASSHNRASAEFF. Here the CDR3 DNA reads TGTGCCAGCAGTCATAACAGGGCCTCAGCGGAGTTCTTC.

This clonotype was seen a few times. The V call is TRBV24-1, the J call TRBJ2-5; 9 bases match TRBD2. There are 17 residues in the CDR3. J gave up 1 base and V 9 bases, and 14 bases lay outside the gene matches. The germline V gene has CDR1 KGHDR and CDR2 SFDVKD. The CDR3 bases are TGTGCCACCGAGCCGGGGGGGTTGCGGGAGGGCCAAGAGACCCAGTACTTC. Translated, it gives CATEPGGLREGQETQYF.

The chain uses TRBV25-1 and TRBJ2-3; unclear D gene. Trimming left V 6 bases short and J 6 bases short, with 19 bases between. This CDR3 region has 15 residues. Germline CDR1 is MGHDK and CDR2 is SYGVNS. The CDR3 loop reads CASSKWGLGDDTQYF. CDR3 in DNA: TGTGCCAGCAGCAAGTGGGGATTAGGCGATGATACGCAGTATTTT.

This clonotype was found many times. The CDR3, as DNA: TGTGCCAGCAGCCTCCTTACGACAGGGTTGGGCATTCAGTACTTC. Its protein product is CASSLLTTGLGIQYF. This chain uses TRBV14 with TRBJ2-4; TRBD1 agrees at 7 bases. CDR3 size: 15 residues. From germline, CDR1 is SGHDN and CDR2 FVKESK. Trimming at V came to 4 bases and at J to 9 bases, leaving 12 bases not matched to a gene.

The chain uses TRBV20-1 and TRBJ2-5; no reliable D call. Germline CDR1 and CDR2: DFQATT and SNEGSKA (reference sequence). There are 14 residues in the CDR3. The V and J ends lost 4 bases and 2 bases respectively, with 14 bases between them. The CDR3 protein is CSATASWSQETQYF. DNA of the CDR3: TGCAGTGCTACCGCCTCGTGGAGTCAAGAGACCCAGTACTTC.

This chain uses TRBV29-1 with TRBJ2-5, with 10 bases that match TRBD2. V shed 6 bases, J shed 2 bases, and the junction held 15 bases outside the gene matches. CDR3 size: 17 residues. The germline V gene encodes CDR1 SQVTM and CDR2 ANQGSEA. The CDR3 nucleotides are TGCAGCGTACAGGGATGGCTAGCGGGAGATGGGCAAGAGACCCAGTACTTC. The encoded protein is CSVQGWLAGDGQETQYF.

V usage is TRBV20-1 and J usage is TRBJ2-7; possible D gene TRBD2, 6 bases. Germline CDR1 reads DFQATT; CDR2 reads SNEGSKA (reference sequence). The CDR3 is 15 amino acids. V shed 5 bases and J shed 1 base, with 18 bases lying between them. CDR3 DNA: TGCAGTGCTGGACCACCGGCTAGCGTTTCCTACGAGCAGTACTTC. This codes for CSAGPPASVSYEQYF.

This clonotype was counted between two and nine times. The chain couples TRBV7-2 to TRBJ2-5, with 11 bases fitting TRBD2. The CDR3 has 14 residues. The V gene's germline CDR1 is SGHTA and CDR2 FQGNSA. V shed 2 bases, J shed 11 bases, and the junction held 7 bases outside the gene matches. CDR3 sequence (DNA): TGTGCCAGCAGCTTACTAACTAGCGGGGGAGCTCAGTACTTC. Its translation: CASSLLTSGGAQYF.

This clonotype has only a few counts. The gene calls are TRBV3-1 and TRBJ2-7; a weak D match, TRBD1 (6 bases). This CDR3 is built from 14 residues. Germline values: CDR1 LGHDT, CDR2 YNNKEL (reference sequence). V lost 7 bases, J lost 0 bases, and 13 bases lay in between. The CDR3 sequence is CASTPGHISYEQYF. The CDR3 DNA reads as TGTGCCAGCACCCCGGGACATATCTCCTACGAGCAGTACTTC.

The chain carries TRBV3-1 and TRBJ2-5, with D perhaps matching TRBD2 (6 bases). The CDR3 length is 14 residues. V was trimmed by 3 bases and J by 4 bases, leaving 12 bases between them. CDR1 LGHDT and CDR2 YNNKEL come from the germline V gene (reference sequence). The CDR3 spells CASSHRRAGETQYF. CDR3 DNA: TGTGCCAGCAGCCACAGGAGGGCTGGAGAGACCCAGTACTTC.

This clonotype was seen a handful of times. One junction end disagrees with the germline gene, perhaps due to a read error. V and J are TRBV20-1 and TRBJ2-7; 7 bases fit TRBD1. This CDR3 is 14 amino acids long. Looked up from germline, CDR1 is DFQATT and CDR2 is SNEGSKA (reference sequence). This CDR3 is CSARDRASSYEQYF. The CDR3 DNA is TGCAGTGCTCGAGACAGGGCGAGCTCCTACGAGCAGTACTTC.

This clonotype was counted many times. The chain joins TRBV10-3 to TRBJ2-7; D possibly corresponds to TRBD2 (6 bases). The germline V gene has CDR1 ENHRY and CDR2 SYGVKD. V dropped 0 bases and J dropped 4 bases, with 16 bases sitting between them. The CDR3 contains 16 residues. The CDR3 reads CAISESVTRDLYEQYF. As DNA, the CDR3 is TGTGCCATCAGTGAGTCTGTGACTAGGGATTTATACGAGCAGTACTTC.